These T cell receptor beta chains were read from a single sample in a study of shared clonotypes between healthy human individuals. Assay: immunoSEQ multiplex PCR; the TCRdb copy retains only in-frame clones and omits some. Among fewer than 1.8 million clones listed, approximately 98.5% were seen once. Sequenced: naive CD4+ T cells sorted from blood. The receptors were sampled from a man aged 30-40 years in good health. Both conserved end residues are part of each CDR3. The D gene is left open where the match is weak. The size of a clone is reported for some rows only, either as once, few or many, or as a class for expanded clones.

abundance	v_gene	d_gene	j_gene	CDR3nt	CDR3aa
once	TRBV7-6	NA	TRBJ2-5	TGTGCCAGCAGCCTTCAACTGATCCAGTACTTC	CASSLQLIQYF
NA	TRBV6-1	NA	TRBJ1-4	TGTGCCACCTGGCAGGGAACTAATGAAAAACTGTTTTTT	CATWQGTNEKLFF
NA	TRBV5-1	TRBD1	TRBJ2-7	TGCGCCAGCAGCTCACAGGGGGCCAGCTCCTACGAGCAGTACTTC	CASSSQGASSYEQYF
NA	TRBV10-3	TRBD1	TRBJ1-2	TGTGCCATCAGGGGACAGGGCTTCAATGGCTACACCTTC	CAIRGQGFNGYTF
NA	TRBV5-1	NA	TRBJ1-2	TGCGCCAGCAGCTTGGGACAGTCCTCTTACGGCTACACCTTC	CASSLGQSSYGYTF
once	TRBV11-2	NA	TRBJ2-5	TGTGCCAGCAGCTTAGCGGGACGAGAGACCCAGTACTTC	CASSLAGRETQYF
NA	TRBV7-8	TRBD2	TRBJ2-1	TGTGCCAGCAGCCTCATAGCGGGAGTGGGTTTGAATGAGCAGTTCTTC	CASSLIAGVGLNEQFF
NA	TRBV5-4	TRBD1	TRBJ2-7	TGTGCCAGCAGCTGGACAGGGGGGGGTGAGCAGTACTTC	CASSWTGGGEQYF
NA	TRBV27	TRBD2	TRBJ2-2	TGTGCCAGCAGTTTTGGACTAGCGGGAGTCTCCACCGGGGAGCTGTTTTTT	CASSFGLAGVSTGELFF
NA	TRBV11-3	TRBD2	TRBJ2-1	TGTGCCAGCAGCTCCCGCGGGAGGGCCTCCTACAATGAGCAGTTCTTC	CASSSRGRASYNEQFF
NA	TRBV2	NA	TRBJ2-7	TGTGCCAGCAGTGAAGAGGGCCTCGCCTCCTACGAGCAGTACTTC	CASSEEGLASYEQYF
NA	TRBV5-1	NA	TRBJ1-2	TGCGCCAGCAGCTTGGTAACGGAACCGTATTACACCTTC	CASSLVTEPYYTF
once	TRBV7-6	NA	TRBJ2-1	TGTGCCAGCAGCTCCATAACAGGGAATGAGCAGTTCTTC	CASSSITGNEQFF
once	TRBV7-2	NA	TRBJ2-7	TGTGCCAGCAGCTTGCCGGGACGGACGGCCTACGAGCAGTACTTC	CASSLPGRTAYEQYF
NA	TRBV5-4	TRBD2	TRBJ2-7	TGTGCCAGCAGCTTGGGAGCTAGCGGGACAGCCTACGAGCAGTACTTC	CASSLGASGTAYEQYF
NA	TRBV28	NA	TRBJ2-7	TGTGCCAGCAGTTTATGGCAACAGGGTGCCTACGAGCAGTACTTC	CASSLWQQGAYEQYF
once	TRBV15	TRBD2	TRBJ2-1	TGTGCCACCAGCAGAGTCCCTGGGACTAGCGGGGGAAATGAGCAGTTCTTC	CATSRVPGTSGGNEQFF
NA	TRBV28	NA	TRBJ2-2	TGTGCCAGCAGTGACGGGGAGCTGTTTTTT	CASSDGELFF
NA	TRBV5-4	NA	TRBJ2-7	TGTGCCAGCAGCGAAGACCTGGCCACCTACGAGCAGTACTTC	CASSEDLATYEQYF
NA	TRBV5-1	NA	TRBJ1-5	TGCGCCAGCAGGGACCTTAGCAATCAGCCCCAGCATTTT	CASRDLSNQPQHF
NA	TRBV28	TRBD2	TRBJ2-7	TGTGCCAGCAGTCAGACTAGCGGGACTTACGAGCAGTACTTC	CASSQTSGTYEQYF
NA	TRBV19	TRBD2	TRBJ2-3	TGTGCCAGTAAGGAAGGAGCGGGGGCTGCTGATACGCAGTATTTT	CASKEGAGAADTQYF
NA	TRBV6-1	NA	TRBJ2-7	TGTGCCAGCAGTGAACAGGTCCACGAGCAGTACTTC	CASSEQVHEQYF
NA	TRBV2	TRBD1	TRBJ2-7	TGTGCCAGCAGAGGGGACAGGGTCTACGAGCAGTACTTC	CASRGDRVYEQYF
NA	TRBV10-3	TRBD1	TRBJ1-5	TGTGCCATCAGTGCGGACAGGGGGTACAATCAGCCCCAGCATTTT	CAISADRGYNQPQHF
NA	TRBV7-9	NA	TRBJ2-7	TGTGCCAGCAGCCCTAGTGGGGCCATCTACGAGCAGTACTTC	CASSPSGAIYEQYF
NA	TRBV14	NA	TRBJ2-1	TGTGCCAGCAGCCAAGCTAAGTACAATGAGCAGTTCTTC	CASSQAKYNEQFF
once	TRBV6-5	NA	TRBJ2-7	TGTGCCAGCAGTTACTCGGTTCTCTTCACATACGAGCAGTACTTC	CASSYSVLFTYEQYF
NA	TRBV21-1	NA	TRBJ1-2	TGTGCCAGCGAGCCACCGGAGAAAGACAGGTCGTTCTATGGCTACACCTTC	CASEPPEKDRSFYGYTF
few	TRBV6-1	TRBD1	TRBJ2-7	TGTGCCAGCAGGGGACAGGGGACCTACGAGCAGTACTTC	CASRGQGTYEQYF
NA	TRBV5-1	NA	TRBJ2-1	TGCGCCAGCAGCCTAGGGGCTTTCAATGAGCAGTTCTTC	CASSLGAFNEQFF
NA	TRBV5-1	NA	TRBJ2-7	TGCGCCAGCAGCTTGGCGGGGCGTCAGTCCTACGAGCAGTACTTC	CASSLAGRQSYEQYF
NA	TRBV7-2	NA	TRBJ1-4	TGTGCCAGCAGCTCACCTTATCCCGGTAATGAAAAACTGTTTTTT	CASSSPYPGNEKLFF
NA	TRBV5-1	TRBD2	TRBJ2-1	TGCGCCAGCAGCCTTATCCCCGGGACTAGCGTCAATGAGCAGTTCTTC	CASSLIPGTSVNEQFF
NA	TRBV18	TRBD2	TRBJ2-1	TGTGCCAGCTCACCACCTCAGCGCGGGAGGGCCATGTACAATGAGCAGTTCTTC	CASSPPQRGRAMYNEQFF
NA	TRBV6-5	NA	TRBJ2-2	TGTGCCAGCAGTTACTCGACCGGGGAGCTGTTTTTT	CASSYSTGELFF
NA	TRBV7-2	NA	TRBJ2-7	TGTGCCAGCAGCTTAGGAACTCAATACGAGCAGTACTTC	CASSLGTQYEQYF
NA	TRBV14	TRBD2	TRBJ2-1	TGTGCCAGCAGCCCCGGGACTAGCGGTTATTCTTCCTCCTACAATGAGCAGTTCTTC	CASSPGTSGYSSSYNEQFF
NA	TRBV23-1	NA	TRBJ2-4	TGCGCCATCCCGCCCATGGAGGGGCCGACCAAAAACATTCAGTACTTC	CAIPPMEGPTKNIQYF
NA	TRBV9	NA	TRBJ2-2	TGTGCCAGCAGCCCTCACTTTATATCAAGCGGGGAGCTGTTTTTT	CASSPHFISSGELFF
NA	TRBV18	NA	TRBJ1-5	TGTGCCAGCTCACCTGGGGGCAATCAGCCCCAGCATTTT	CASSPGGNQPQHF
NA	TRBV5-4	TRBD1	TRBJ1-4	TGTGCTAGTGGACAGGGAAATGAAAAACTGTTTTTT	CASGQGNEKLFF
NA	TRBV4-1	NA	TRBJ1-4	TGCGCCAGCAGCGACCAGACGGTCCTAAATGAAAAACTGTTTTTT	CASSDQTVLNEKLFF
once	TRBV2	TRBD1	TRBJ1-3	TGTGCCAGCAGTGATTCCCCTACAGGGGGACCTGGAAACACCATATATTTT	CASSDSPTGGPGNTIYF
NA	TRBV6-5	TRBD2	TRBJ2-3	TGTGCCAGCAGTTACCGGGGGGTCACAGATACGCAGTATTTT	CASSYRGVTDTQYF